This T cell receptor beta chain is drawn from a study of T cells in Graves' hyperthyroidism and ophthalmopathy. A patient was excluded if there was uncontrolled infection, other autoimmune disease, pregnancy or lactation. This clonotype was counted at least ten times. Researchers took RNA transcripts and amplified the TCR beta CDR3 regions from them. During a first-round RT-PCR of the TCR CDR3, the HTBI primer set was used. Each CDR3 protein is one row after TCRdb ran MiXCR on the multiplex PCR reads. Seen here are about 380,000 distinct CDR3 sequences, approximately 17% observed once, and the top ten hold 40%. The clonotype comes from a man aged 18 to 29 with Graves' ophthalmopathy. Input material: blood.

CDR3 coding DNA: TGCAGTGCTAATCTGCCCACAGGCGAGCAGTACTTC. Amino acid sequence: CSANLPTGEQYF. J is TRBJ2-7 and V is TRBV20-1; possibly TRBD1 for D (5 bases). Between the trimmed V and J ends, which lost 4 bases and 6 bases, there was a span of 13 bases. Germline V gene sequence: CDR1 DFQATT, CDR2 SNEGSKA (reference sequence). The CDR3 contains 12 residues.